Shown below are 7 T cell receptor beta chains from a single sample sequenced in a study of identical twins. TCRdb passed the 5' RACE reads through MiXCR, listing each CDR3 protein once. Of some 690,000 distinct CDR3 sequences listed, 21% are singletons. These sequences were also reported in another study, on T cells expressing NK-cell markers.

Material for sequencing was PBMCs. The receptors were gathered from a woman aged 18-35 years in good health.

The chain has TRBV5-1 and TRBJ2-7; 9 positions agree with TRBD2. Germline assignment: CDR1 SGHRS and CDR2 YFSETQ. The CDR3 is 15 amino acids. V trimming: 0 bases; J trimming: 4 bases; junction bases outside the gene matches: 5. As DNA, the CDR3 is TGCGCCAGCAGCTTGGTGGCGGGAGGGCTTTACGAGCAGTACTTC. Amino acids: CASSLVAGGLYEQYF. Filled out from reference TRBV5-1 and TRBJ2-7, the complete variable domain reads KAGVTQTPRYLIKTRGQQVTLSCSPISGHRSVSWYQQTPGQGLQFLFEYFSETQRNKGNFPGRFSGRQFSNSRSEMNVSTLELGDSALYLCASSLVAGGLYEQYFGPGTRLTVT.

This clonotype was detected many times. V gene TRBV4-3 combines with J gene TRBJ2-7; weak D call: TRBD2 (6 bases). Trimming took 5 bases from V and 0 from J, leaving 17 bases between them. Germline V gene sequence: CDR1 LGHNA, CDR2 YSLEER. The CDR3 extends over 16 amino acids. In DNA, the CDR3 is TGCGCCAGCAGCTTCTTAAGCGGGTCGAACTCCTACGAGCAGTACTTC. This sequence encodes CASSFLSGSNSYEQYF.

The V call is TRBV5-1, the J call TRBJ2-1; D is unresolved. The germline V and J ends were trimmed by 4 bases and 7 bases, with 24 bases remaining between them. The CDR3 is 17 residues long. Per the germline V gene, CDR1 is SGHRS and CDR2 is YFSETQ. The CDR3, as DNA: TGCGCCAGCAGCCCTGGTGGGTCCCTCCTTACTTCAAATGAGCAGTTCTTC. Amino acids: CASSPGGSLLTSNEQFF.

This chain joins TRBV18 and TRBJ2-1, with 9 bases aligning to TRBD2. With 2 bases clipped from V and 6 bases from J, the junction kept 5 bases outside the gene matches. The CDR3 consists of 15 residues. CDR1 is KGHSH and CDR2 is LQKENI in the germline V gene. CDR3 sequence (DNA): TGTGCCAGCTCACCAGGACGGCGGGGGGGCAATGAGCAGTTCTTC. Its translation: CASSPGRRGGNEQFF.

The chain combines TRBV20-1 with TRBJ2-1; 11 nucleotides agree with TRBD1. J gave up 6 bases and V 3 bases, and 4 bases lay outside the gene matches. The CDR3 sequence is 14 residues long. Germline lookup yields CDR1 DFQATT and CDR2 SNEGSKA (reference sequence). CDR3 nucleotides: TGCAGTGCTAGCCGGGACAGGGGGTTCAATGAGCAGTTCTTC. Its translation is CSASRDRGFNEQFF.

This clonotype has a handful of counts. The V and J genes are TRBV5-4 and TRBJ2-1; tentatively, D is TRBD1 (5 bases). Germline values: CDR1 SGHNT, CDR2 YYREEE (reference sequence). This CDR3 is 16 amino acids long. Trimming shortened V by 0 bases and J by 5 bases, and 15 bases separated the two germline ends. The CDR3 nucleotides read TGTGCCAGCAGCTTGGCCGTCAGGGTGTCCGACAATGAGCAGTTCTTC. It codes for CASSLAVRVSDNEQFF. Looking up the rest from reference TRBV5-4 and TRBJ2-1 gives the full variable domain: ETGVTQSPTHLIKTRGQQVTLRCSSQSGHNTVSWYQQALGQGPQFIFQYYREEENGRGNFPPRFSGLQFPNYSSELNVNALELDDSALYLCASSLAVRVSDNEQFFGPGTRLTVL.

A word on this clonotype: It may be a read error: a sequence one base away is much more abundant. The CDR3 DNA reads TGCAGTCCTAGCGGTAATGAGCAGTTCTTC. It codes for CSPSGNEQFF. V and J are TRBV20-1 and TRBJ2-1; 7 nucleotides match TRBD2. Germline lookup yields CDR1 DFQATT and CDR2 SNEGSKA (reference sequence). The CDR3 is 10 amino acids.